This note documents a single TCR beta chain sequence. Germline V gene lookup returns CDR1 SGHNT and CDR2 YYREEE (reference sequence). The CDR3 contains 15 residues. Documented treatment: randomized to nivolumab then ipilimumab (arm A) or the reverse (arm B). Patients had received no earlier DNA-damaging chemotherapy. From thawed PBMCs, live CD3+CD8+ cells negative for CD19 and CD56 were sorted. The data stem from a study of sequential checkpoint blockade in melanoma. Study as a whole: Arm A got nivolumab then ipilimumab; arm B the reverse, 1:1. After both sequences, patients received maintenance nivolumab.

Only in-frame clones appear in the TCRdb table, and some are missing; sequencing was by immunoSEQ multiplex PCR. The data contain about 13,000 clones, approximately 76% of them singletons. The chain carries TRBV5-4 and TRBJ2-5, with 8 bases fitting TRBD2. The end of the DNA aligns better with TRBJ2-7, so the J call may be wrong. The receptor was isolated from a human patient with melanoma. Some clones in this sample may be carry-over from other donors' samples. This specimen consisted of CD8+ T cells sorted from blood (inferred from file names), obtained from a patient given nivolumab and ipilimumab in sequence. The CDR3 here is CASSPRGGLHYEQYF. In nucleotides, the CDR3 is TGTGCCAGCAGCCCTCGGGGGGGCTTACACTACGAGCAGTACTTC.